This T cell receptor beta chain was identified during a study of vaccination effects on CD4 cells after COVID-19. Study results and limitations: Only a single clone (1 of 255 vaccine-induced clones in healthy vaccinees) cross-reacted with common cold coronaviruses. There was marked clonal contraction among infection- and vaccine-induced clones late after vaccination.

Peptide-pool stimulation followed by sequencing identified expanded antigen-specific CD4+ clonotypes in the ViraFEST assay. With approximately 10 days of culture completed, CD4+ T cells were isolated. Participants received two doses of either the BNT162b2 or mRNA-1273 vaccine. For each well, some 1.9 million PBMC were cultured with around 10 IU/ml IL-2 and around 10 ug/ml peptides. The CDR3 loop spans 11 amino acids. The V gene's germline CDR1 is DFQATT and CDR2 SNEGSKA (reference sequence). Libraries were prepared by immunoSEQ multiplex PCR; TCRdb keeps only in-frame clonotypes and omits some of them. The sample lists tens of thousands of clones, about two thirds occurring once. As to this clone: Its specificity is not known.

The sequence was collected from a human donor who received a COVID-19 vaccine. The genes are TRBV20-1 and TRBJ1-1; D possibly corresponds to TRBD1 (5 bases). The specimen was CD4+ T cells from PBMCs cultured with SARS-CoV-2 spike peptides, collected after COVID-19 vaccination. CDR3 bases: TGCAGGGGTGGGGGGAACACTGAAGCTTTCTTT. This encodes CRGGGNTEAFF.